The 2 T cell receptor beta chains listed next were all sequenced from one sample in a study of type 1 regulatory T cells. These receptors' targets are unknown. From the reads, TCRdb called clonotypes with MiXCR, one entry per CDR3 protein. The profile shows 60,000 to 80,000 distinct CDR3 sequences, about 62% of them singletons. Sample: cultured T cells, either the whole culture or a sorted T cell fraction (not recorded which). Subset denoted: Tr1-enriched cell product generated in vitro against host alloantigens. The receptors originated from a human donor in good health.

The rearrangement links TRBV12-3 or TRBV12-4 to TRBJ2-5; 7 positions match TRBD2. The CDR3 extends over 14 amino acids. With V trimmed by 3 bases and J by 5 bases, 6 bases remained unmatched. CDR3 residues: CASSFMQGGETQYF. The CDR3 DNA sequence: TGTGCCAGCAGTTTTATGCAGGGAGGGGAGACCCAGTACTTC.

In regard to this clonotype: This could be a read error, since a much larger clone is one nucleotide away. This chain connects TRBV20-1 to TRBJ2-5; no definite D call. Trimming took off 3 bases at V and 6 bases at J, with 5 bases between the two ends. Germline values: CDR1 DFQATT, CDR2 SNEGSKA (reference sequence). The CDR3 length is 10 residues. The CDR3 region has the DNA TGCAGTGCTAGGGGGAAGACCCAGTACTTC. It codes for CSARGKTQYF.